This TCR beta chain is from a study of blood T cells in healthy people across ages. Then a second PCR, running roughly 7 to 11 cycles, was carried out with a sample-barcoded 5' primer and a J-beta primer mix. From each sample, at least 2.5 million paired-end reads containing CDR3 were obtained. TCRdb reprocessed the 5' RACE reads with MiXCR, giving one entry per CDR3 protein. The table includes fewer than 2,000,000 distinct CDR3 sequences, roughly two fifths detected once. Germline CDR1 reads KGHSH; CDR2 reads LQKENI. The CDR3 is made up of 15 amino acids. V shed 2 bases and J shed 0 bases, with 11 bases lying between them.

V gene TRBV18 combines with J gene TRBJ2-7; D may be TRBD2 (5 bases). Sequencing was performed on blood. The receptor was derived from a human donor in good health. CDR3 sequence: CASSPGLISSYEQYF. The CDR3 nucleotides read TGTGCCAGCTCACCAGGACTGATCAGCTCCTACGAGCAGTACTTC.